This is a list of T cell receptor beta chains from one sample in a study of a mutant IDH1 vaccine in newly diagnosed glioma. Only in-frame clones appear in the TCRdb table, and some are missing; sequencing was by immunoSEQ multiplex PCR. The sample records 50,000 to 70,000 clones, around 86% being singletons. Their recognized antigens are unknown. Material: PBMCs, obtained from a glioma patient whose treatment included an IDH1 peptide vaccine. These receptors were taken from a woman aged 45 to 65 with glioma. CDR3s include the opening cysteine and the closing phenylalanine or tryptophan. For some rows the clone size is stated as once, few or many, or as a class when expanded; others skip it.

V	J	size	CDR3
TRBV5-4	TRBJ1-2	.	CASSLVAQNYGYTF
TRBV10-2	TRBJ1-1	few	CASSEYRGTEAFF
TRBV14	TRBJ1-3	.	CASSPGEQINGNTIYF
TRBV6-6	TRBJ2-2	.	CASSNRGGGVAGELFF
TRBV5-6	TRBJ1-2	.	CASSLIDRDNYGYTF
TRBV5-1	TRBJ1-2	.	CASSLVQGESYGYTF
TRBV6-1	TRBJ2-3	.	CASSEGYGGAGDTQYF
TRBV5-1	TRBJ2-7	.	CASSLEGQGRNEQYF
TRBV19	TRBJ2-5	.	CASSIGGAYQETQYF
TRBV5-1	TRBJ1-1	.	CASSPSTGTEAFF
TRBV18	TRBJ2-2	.	CASSLDTGTTGELFF
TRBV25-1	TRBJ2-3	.	CASSEYAGSTDTQYF
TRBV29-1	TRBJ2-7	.	CSVKTPTAGLACYEQYF
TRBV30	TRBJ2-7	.	CAWSVGRGHQYF